This is a list of T cell receptor beta chains from one sample in a study of control samples from healthy donors and cancer patients. Sequenced by immunoSEQ multiplex PCR; TCRdb stores in-frame clones only, minus some. The profile shows around 200,000 clones, approximately 92% of them singletons. Sequences were obtained from blood. These receptors came from a man between 18 and 35 years old in good health. The CDR3 runs from the conserved cysteine through the conserved F or W. D genes are given only for firm matches. Expanded clones are given a class, and other clones once, few, many or no size at all.

v_call,j_call,clone_size,d_call,cdr3_nt,cdr3_aa
TRBV4-1,TRBJ2-3,-,TRBD2,TGCGCCAGCAGCCAAGATCGACTAGCGGGGGGGCAAGAGTTGCCGCAGTATTTT,CASSQDRLAGGQELPQYF
TRBV6-5,TRBJ1-5,-,-,TGTGCCAGCAGCTTGACAGTCAGCAATCAGCCCCAGCATTTT,CASSLTVSNQPQHF
TRBV5-1,TRBJ1-1,-,-,TGCGCCAGCAGCTCCGGAGGTGCGGGTAAGGGGGAAGCTTTCTTT,CASSSGGAGKGEAFF
TRBV18,TRBJ1-6,-,-,TGTGCCAGCTCACCACCGGAGAACAGGGCGGGATCACCCCTCCACTTT,CASSPPENRAGSPLHF
TRBV5-6,TRBJ1-1,-,-,TGTGCCAGCAGCTTTGGTTTGGTTTCTAGCACTGAAGCTTTCTTT,CASSFGLVSSTEAFF
TRBV5-6,TRBJ2-1,-,-,TGTGCCAGCAGCTTAGGGAAAGGGAATGAGCAGTTCTTC,CASSLGKGNEQFF
TRBV5-5,TRBJ1-3,-,-,TGTGCCAGCAGCTTATCCCACAGTTCTGGAAACACCATATATTTT,CASSLSHSSGNTIYF
TRBV5-1,TRBJ2-2,-,TRBD1,TGCGCCAGCAGCCACGGACAGGGGGCGTCTATCGTCGGGGAGCTGTTTTTT,CASSHGQGASIVGELFF
TRBV19,TRBJ1-2,-,-,TGTGCCAGCAGGCAGTTTGGCTACACCTTC,CASRQFGYTF
TRBV5-4,TRBJ2-6,-,-,TGTGCCAGCAGCTTGGTTGTGCTAGCATCATCTGGGGCCAACGTCCTGACTTTC,CASSLVVLASSGANVLTF
TRBV7-9,TRBJ2-4,-,-,TGTGCCAGCAGCTTACTGGGCTCACCAAACATTCAGTACTTC,CASSLLGSPNIQYF
TRBV6-5,TRBJ1-1,-,TRBD1,TGTGCCAGCAGTTACGACAGGGAATCGCTGAACACTGAAGCTTTCTTT,CASSYDRESLNTEAFF
TRBV5-6,TRBJ2-5,once,-,TGTGCCAGCGCCAGGTTGGGGGAGACCCAGTACTTC,CASARLGETQYF
TRBV6-5,TRBJ2-7,-,-,TGTGCCAGCAGTTGGGACGCCGGGGCCTACGAGCAGTACTTC,CASSWDAGAYEQYF
TRBV11-2,TRBJ2-7,-,-,TGTGCCAGCAGCTTATACGGGGGTCACGACTACGAGCAGTACTTC,CASSLYGGHDYEQYF
TRBV5-6,TRBJ1-2,once,-,TGTGCCAGCGAGTCGGCAGGGGAAGGGTATGGCTACACCTTC,CASESAGEGYGYTF
TRBV7-2,TRBJ2-2,-,-,TGTGCCAGCAGCTTGAGGGACTCCGGGGAGCTGTTTTTT,CASSLRDSGELFF
TRBV19,TRBJ1-4,-,-,TGTGCCAGTAGTACGCACCAGGGGTTGGGGGAAAAACTGTTTTTT,CASSTHQGLGEKLFF